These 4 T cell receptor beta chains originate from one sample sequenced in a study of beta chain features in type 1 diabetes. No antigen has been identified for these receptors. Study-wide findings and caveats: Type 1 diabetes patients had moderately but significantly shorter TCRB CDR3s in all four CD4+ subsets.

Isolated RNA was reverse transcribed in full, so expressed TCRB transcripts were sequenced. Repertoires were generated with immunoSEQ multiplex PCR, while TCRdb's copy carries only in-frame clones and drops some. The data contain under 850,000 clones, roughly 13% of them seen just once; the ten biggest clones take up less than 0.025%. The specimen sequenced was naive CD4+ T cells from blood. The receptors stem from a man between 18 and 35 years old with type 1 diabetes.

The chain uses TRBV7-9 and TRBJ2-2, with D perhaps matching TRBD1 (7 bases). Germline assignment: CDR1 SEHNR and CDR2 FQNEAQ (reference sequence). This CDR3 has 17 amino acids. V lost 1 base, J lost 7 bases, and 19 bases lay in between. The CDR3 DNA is TGTGCCAGCAGCTTAGTACCCGAGGAGGGGGCTGGCGGGGAGCTGTTTTTT. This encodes CASSLVPEEGAGGELFF.

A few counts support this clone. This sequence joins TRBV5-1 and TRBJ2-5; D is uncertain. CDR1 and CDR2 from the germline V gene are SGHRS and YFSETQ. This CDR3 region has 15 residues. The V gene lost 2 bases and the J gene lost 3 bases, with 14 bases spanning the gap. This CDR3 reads CASSFPAGHEETQYF. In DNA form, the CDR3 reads TGCGCCAGCAGCTTCCCAGCCGGCCACGAAGAGACCCAGTACTTC.

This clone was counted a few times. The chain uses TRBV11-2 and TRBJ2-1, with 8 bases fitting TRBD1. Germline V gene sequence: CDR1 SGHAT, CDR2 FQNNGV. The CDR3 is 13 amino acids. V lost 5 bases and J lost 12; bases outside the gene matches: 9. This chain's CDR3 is CASSLSLQGGQFF. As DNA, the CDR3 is TGTGCCAGCAGCCTTTCCTTACAGGGGGGGCAGTTCTTC. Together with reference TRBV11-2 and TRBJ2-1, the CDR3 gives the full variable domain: EAGVAQSPRYKIIEKRQSVAFWCNPISGHATLYWYQQILGQGPKLLIQFQNNGVVDDSQLPKDRFSAERLKGVDSTLKIQPAKLEDSAVYLCASSLSLQGGQFFGPGTRLTVL.

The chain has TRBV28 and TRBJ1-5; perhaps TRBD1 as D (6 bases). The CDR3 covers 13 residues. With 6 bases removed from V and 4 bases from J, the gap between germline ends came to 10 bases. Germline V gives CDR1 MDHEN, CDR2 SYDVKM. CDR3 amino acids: CASSPTGNQPQHF. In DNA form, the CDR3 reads TGTGCCAGCAGCCCGACAGGAAATCAGCCCCAGCATTTT.